This T cell receptor beta chain stems from a study of cytomegalovirus exposure and HLA in healthy donors. Regarding the study as a whole: In a later analysis, donors in an Asian-associated ancestry cluster reportedly had fewer N-insertions in productive TCRs than the cohort mean. Cytomegalovirus status, reportedly, was diagnosed with high specificity and sensitivity by the classifier.

A multiplex PCR was run with 60 Vbeta primers and 13 Jbeta primers. Here immunoSEQ multiplex PCR was the method, and the copy in TCRdb shows in-frame clones only, minus some. The data include 60,000 to 90,000 clones; the top ten clones carry roughly 4.7%. The germline V gene encodes CDR1 KGHSH and CDR2 LQKENI. This CDR3 region has 18 residues. Unmatched junction bases numbered 14, after V lost 3 bases and J lost 4 bases. As regards this clone: Antigen: not known.

Sequencing input: PBMCs. V gene TRBV18 combines with J gene TRBJ2-7; 11 bases fit TRBD2. This receptor was taken from a woman between 40 and 55 years old in good health and CMV-seropositive. The DNA of the CDR3 is TGTGCCAGCTCACCGACCATCTTTAGCGGGAGGGCCCCTTACGAGCAGTACTTC. Translating gives CASSPTIFSGRAPYEQYF.